This T cell receptor (beta chain) was captured in a study of patients and donors after allogeneic stem cell transplantation. TCRdb itself ran the RT-PCR reads through MiXCR, one entry per CDR3 protein. The sample yields 150,000 to 250,000 distinct CDR3 sequences, 41% seen once. The CDR3 is made up of 14 amino acids. V was shortened by 5 bases and J by 4 bases, with 14 bases between the two germline ends. Germline loops: CDR1 SGHTA, CDR2 FQGTGA. This clonotype was detected only a few times. The V gene is TRBV7-3, the J gene TRBJ1-1, with D possibly being TRBD1 (6 bases). This receptor was identified in a human donor who was either an allogeneic HSCT recipient or a stem cell or donor lymphocyte infusion donor (not recorded which). It is not recorded whose cells these are; they may come from a transplant donor. The material sequenced was blood, either unsorted or a sorted T cell fraction (not recorded which). The CDR3, as DNA: TGTGCCAGCAGCCCCAAAGGACAGTTCACTGAAGCTTTCTTT. Protein: CASSPKGQFTEAFF.